Below, 7 T cell receptor beta chains from the same sample are listed, as sequenced in a study of blood T cell repertoires in COVID-19. Only in-frame clones appear in the TCRdb table, and some are missing; sequencing was by immunoSEQ multiplex PCR. The profile covers under 150,000 clones, with more than 70% appearing a single time and over 1.1% taken by the ten largest. Sequencing was done on a sample of peripheral blood. These receptors all stem from a man between 60 and 75 years old with acute or convalescent COVID-19.

The gene calls are TRBV5-6 and TRBJ2-7; possibly TRBD1 for D (6 bases). V was cut by 1 base and J by 3 bases, with 20 bases left in between. CDR3 size: 17 residues. Germline V gene data show CDR1 as SGHDT and CDR2 as YYEEEE. This chain's CDR3 is CASSLLGDGTGYYEQYF. In DNA form, the CDR3 reads TGTGCCAGCAGCTTGCTGGGGGATGGAACAGGGTACTACGAGCAGTACTTC.

This clone has just a few counts. The chain employs TRBV5-1 and TRBJ2-3; D is perhaps TRBD2 (5 bases). Germline V gene lookup returns CDR1 SGHRS and CDR2 YFSETQ. The CDR3 is made up of 13 amino acids. V was trimmed by 6 bases and J by 6 bases, leaving 14 bases between them. CDR3 bases: TGCGCCAGCATCCTCGACTACCCCGATACGCAGTATTTT. It yields the protein CASILDYPDTQYF. Supplemented by reference TRBV5-1 and TRBJ2-3, the full variable domain reads KAGVTQTPRYLIKTRGQQVTLSCSPISGHRSVSWYQQTPGQGLQFLFEYFSETQRNKGNFPGRFSGRQFSNSRSEMNVSTLELGDSALYLCASILDYPDTQYFGPGTRLTVL.

This clone came up a few times. This chain joins TRBV5-1 and TRBJ1-3; 7 bases line up with TRBD1. CDR1 is SGHRS and CDR2 is YFSETQ in the germline V gene. The CDR3 length is 16 residues. The V segment lost 4 bases and the J segment 2 bases; nucleotides outside the gene matches: 9. DNA for the CDR3: TGCGCCAGCAGCCCGCAGGGACAGCTTCCTGGAAACACCATATATTTT. Translation gives CASSPQGQLPGNTIYF.

This clone was counted between two and nine times. The V and J genes are TRBV10-1 and TRBJ2-7, with a possible D match to TRBD1 (5 bases). The CDR3 loop spans 14 amino acids. The V and J ends lost 0 bases and 4 bases respectively, with 10 bases between them. Germline V gene sequence: CDR1 WNHNN, CDR2 SYGVQD (reference sequence). The chain's CDR3 is CASSESGREYEQYF. The CDR3 DNA reads as TGCGCCAGCAGTGAGTCGGGCAGGGAATACGAGCAGTACTTC.

CDR3 region: CASSPIGRGSPDTQYF. CDR3 in DNA: TGTGCCAGCAGCCCCATTGGCCGCGGGAGCCCAGATACGCAGTATTTT. The chain joins TRBV7-2 to TRBJ2-3, with 7 bases fitting TRBD2. This CDR3 is built from 16 residues. The germline gives CDR1 SGHTA, CDR2 FQGNSA. V shed 5 bases and J 4 bases; nucleotides not matched to a gene: 12.

The V gene is TRBV24-1, the J gene TRBJ2-1; D perhaps matches TRBD1 (7 bases). Looked up from germline, CDR1 is KGHDR and CDR2 is SFDVKD. The germline V and J ends were trimmed by 10 bases and 5 bases, with 23 bases remaining between them. The CDR3 is made up of 16 amino acids. In DNA form, the CDR3 reads TGTGCCACTACCGCGGGGCAGGGGGGACCTAACAATGAGCAGTTCTTC. Translating it yields CATTAGQGGPNNEQFF.

CDR3 in DNA: TGCGCCAGCAGCTTGGAGACGGGGAAAGGGGGTGGCTACACCTTC. Its protein is CASSLETGKGGGYTF. The genes are TRBV5-1 and TRBJ1-2, with D perhaps matching TRBD1 (6 bases). V was shortened by 0 bases and J by 7 bases, with 16 bases between the two germline ends. This CDR3 is built from 15 residues. The germline CDR1 and CDR2 sequences are SGHRS and YFSETQ.